These T cell receptor beta chains were read from a single sample in a study of blood T cell repertoires in COVID-19. Sequencing used immunoSEQ multiplex PCR; TCRdb keeps in-frame clones, though not all of them. This sample has 70,000 to 75,000 clones, with just under 85% found just once. Sequenced sample: peripheral blood. Source of these receptors: a man between 65 and 85 years old with acute or convalescent COVID-19. Each CDR3 is given with its conserved first and last residue. A D gene is named only where the DNA matches it firmly. Size tells how often a clone was seen (once, few, many) or the class of an expanded clone, and some rows leave it out.

D gene,V gene,J gene,clone size,CDR3 protein,CDR3 DNA
-,TRBV27,TRBJ2-5,-,CASSSASGYQETQYF,TGTGCCAGCAGTTCCGCCAGCGGGTACCAAGAGACCCAGTACTTC
-,TRBV5-1,TRBJ2-5,once,CASSLRQATETQYF,TGCGCCAGCAGCTTGCGACAGGCTACGGAGACCCAGTACTTC
TRBD1,TRBV15,TRBJ1-6,few,CATSRDGSGTGVNSPLHF,TGTGCCACCAGCAGAGATGGGAGCGGGACAGGGGTTAATTCACCCCTCCACTTT
-,TRBV9,TRBJ2-1,-,CASSVGLRNEQFF,TGTGCCAGCAGCGTAGGACTGCGGAATGAGCAGTTCTTC
-,TRBV29-1,TRBJ2-2,-,CSVRRQGGNTGELFF,TGCAGCGTACGAAGACAGGGAGGGAACACCGGGGAGCTGTTTTTT
-,TRBV7-2,TRBJ2-7,-,CASTRRGPESEQYF,TGTGCCAGCACCCGACGCGGGCCAGAAAGCGAGCAGTACTTC
TRBD1,TRBV6-6,TRBJ1-2,-,CASRPGQGSDYGYTF,TGTGCCAGCAGACCGGGACAGGGCTCCGACTATGGCTACACCTTC
TRBD1,TRBV5-1,TRBJ1-1,-,CASSLGTGALNTEAFF,TGCGCCAGCAGCTTGGGGACAGGGGCCCTGAACACTGAAGCTTTCTTT
-,TRBV7-9,TRBJ1-4,-,CASSGQITNEKLFF,TGTGCCAGCAGCGGACAGATTACTAATGAAAAACTGTTTTTT
TRBD1,TRBV5-1,TRBJ2-1,-,CASSPRDRIPYNEQFF,TGCGCCAGCAGCCCCCGGGACAGGATCCCTTACAATGAGCAGTTCTTC
TRBD1,TRBV7-3,TRBJ2-1,-,CASSDRAYNEQFF,TGTGCCAGCAGCGACAGGGCCTACAATGAGCAGTTCTTC
-,TRBV2,TRBJ2-5,-,CAGSGSPHETQYF,TGTGCCGGGTCGGGGTCGCCCCACGAGACCCAGTACTTC
-,TRBV3-1/TRBV3-2,TRBJ2-1,-,CASSQEGRDEQFF,TGTGCCAGCAGCCAAGAGGGGCGGGACGAGCAGTTCTTC
-,TRBV9,TRBJ2-7,-,CASSPRVAESSYEQYF,TGTGCCAGCAGCCCCCGAGTAGCGGAGAGCTCCTACGAGCAGTACTTC